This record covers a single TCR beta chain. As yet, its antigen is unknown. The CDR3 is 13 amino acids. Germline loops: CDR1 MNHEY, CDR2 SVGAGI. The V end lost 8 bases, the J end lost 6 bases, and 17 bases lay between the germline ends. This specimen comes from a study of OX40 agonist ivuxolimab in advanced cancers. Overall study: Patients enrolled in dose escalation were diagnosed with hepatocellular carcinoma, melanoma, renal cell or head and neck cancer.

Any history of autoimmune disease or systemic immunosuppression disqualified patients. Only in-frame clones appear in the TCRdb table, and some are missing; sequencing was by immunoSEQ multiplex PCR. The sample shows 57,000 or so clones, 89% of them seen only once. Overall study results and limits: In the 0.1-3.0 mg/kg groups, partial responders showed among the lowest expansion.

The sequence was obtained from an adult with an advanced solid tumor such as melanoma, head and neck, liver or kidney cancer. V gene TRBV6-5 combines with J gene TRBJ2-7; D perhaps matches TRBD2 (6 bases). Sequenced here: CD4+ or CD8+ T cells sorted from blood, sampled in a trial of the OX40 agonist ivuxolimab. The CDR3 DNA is TGTGCCAGCGGGAGGAAAGGCGTATCCGAGCAGTACTTC. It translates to CASGRKGVSEQYF.